This is a list of T cell receptor beta chains from one sample in a study of blood T cell repertoires in COVID-19. Repertoires were generated with immunoSEQ multiplex PCR, while TCRdb's copy carries only in-frame clones and drops some. The sample has fewer than 90,000 clones; 60% to 85% are singletons. Sequencing input: peripheral blood. Receptors were obtained from a human donor in a cohort sampled during active COVID-19. Each CDR3 is given with its conserved first and last residue. A D gene is named only where the DNA matches it firmly. Clone size is shown for a subset of rows, as once, few, many or a class of expanded clone.

j_call v_call d_call clone_size cdr3_nt cdr3_aa
TRBJ2-1 TRBV6-1 NA NA TGTGCCAGCAGCAGGGGTCGGGATGAGCAGTTCTTC CASSRGRDEQFF
TRBJ2-7 TRBV3-1/TRBV3-2 TRBD2 NA TGTGCCAGCAGCCAAAGCAGCGGGAGTCGAAACGAGCAGTACTTC CASSQSSGSRNEQYF
TRBJ2-7 TRBV7-2 TRBD1 NA TGTGCCAGCAGCTTAGAGGCAGGGGGCTCCTACGAGCAGTACTTC CASSLEAGGSYEQYF
TRBJ2-2 TRBV27 NA NA TGTGCCAGCAGCGGGGTGGGAGCTTACACCGGGGAGCTGTTTTTT CASSGVGAYTGELFF
TRBJ2-2 TRBV9 NA NA TGTGCCAGCAGCGTAGTACGGGCCGGGGAGCTGTTTTTT CASSVVRAGELFF
TRBJ2-3 TRBV4-3 TRBD2 once TGCGCCAGCAGCCAAGATTCAGGACTAGTGAGCACAGATACGCAGTATTTT CASSQDSGLVSTDTQYF
TRBJ1-1 TRBV6-5 NA few TGTGCCAGCAGTTACTGGGCAGGGTCGGTAACTGAAGCTTTCTTT CASSYWAGSVTEAFF
TRBJ1-5 TRBV6-5 TRBD1 NA TGTGCCAGCACCACAGGGGAAAATCAGCCCCAGCATTTT CASTTGENQPQHF
TRBJ2-1 TRBV10-3 TRBD2 NA TGTGCCATCAGCACACCGACTAGCAGCAATGAGCAGTTCTTC CAISTPTSSNEQFF
TRBJ1-2 TRBV15 NA NA TGTGCCACCAGCAGAGATGGACAAACTTATGGCTACACCTTC CATSRDGQTYGYTF
TRBJ2-7 TRBV28 NA NA TGTGCCAGCAGTCCCTGGCAGTCCTACGAGCAGTACTTC CASSPWQSYEQYF
TRBJ2-5 TRBV28 TRBD2 NA TGTGCCAGCAGCGGCATAGCGGGAGTGAAGAAGACCCAGTACTTC CASSGIAGVKKTQYF
TRBJ2-7 TRBV6-2/TRBV6-3 NA NA TGTGCCAGCAGTTACTCAGACATGCCCTACGAGCAGTACTTC CASSYSDMPYEQYF
TRBJ1-3 TRBV28 TRBD1 NA TGTGCCAGCAGCCAGAGGGGGCTCAGAAACACCATATATTTT CASSQRGLRNTIYF
TRBJ1-1 TRBV10-3 TRBD1 NA TGTGCCATCAGGGGACAGGGTGAGACCACTGAAGCTTTCTTT CAIRGQGETTEAFF
TRBJ2-4 TRBV7-2 NA NA TGTGCCAGCAGCTTAGATTGGGGCGCCAAAAACATTCAGTACTTC CASSLDWGAKNIQYF
TRBJ2-5 TRBV28 NA few TGTGCCAGCAGTTTGGCGACAGTCAACCAAGAGACCCAGTACTTC CASSLATVNQETQYF
TRBJ1-6 TRBV19 NA NA TGTGCCAGTAGCCACAGGGAATTTAATTCACCCCTCCACTTT CASSHREFNSPLHF
TRBJ2-2 TRBV28 TRBD2 once TGTGCCAGCAGTTTCCCGACTAGCGGGCTGCGTCCCGGGGAGCTGTTTTTT CASSFPTSGLRPGELFF
TRBJ2-7 TRBV5-1 NA NA TGCGCCAGCAGCTTGGACGGAGGCCTGAACGAGCAGTACTTC CASSLDGGLNEQYF
TRBJ1-4 TRBV3-1/TRBV3-2 NA NA TGTGCCAGCAGCCGGAGGCGAAATGAAAAACTGTTTTTT CASSRRRNEKLFF
TRBJ1-3 TRBV6-5 NA NA TGTGCCACCGCAACGACAGGAAACACCATATATTTT CATATTGNTIYF
TRBJ2-7 TRBV6-6 TRBD1 NA TGTGCCAGCACCGTGGGTACAGGGGTTAGGTCCTACGAGCAGTACTTC CASTVGTGVRSYEQYF
TRBJ2-7 TRBV19 TRBD2 NA TGTGCCAGTAGGCGAGGACTAGCGGACGGAGACGAGCAGTACTTC CASRRGLADGDEQYF
TRBJ2-2 TRBV4-3 TRBD2 NA TGCGCCAGCAGCCCCCGGCAAGCGGGGGGACCCGGGGAGCTGTTTTTT CASSPRQAGGPGELFF
TRBJ2-1 TRBV6-5 NA NA TGTGCCAGCGGACTACAAGCCTACAATGAGCAGTTCTTC CASGLQAYNEQFF
TRBJ1-2 TRBV3-1/TRBV3-2 TRBD1 once TGTGCCAGCAGCCACCGACAGGGAATATCGGGTGGCTACACCTTC CASSHRQGISGGYTF
TRBJ2-6 TRBV7-9 NA NA TGTGCCAGCAGCATATCCTCTGGGGCCAACGTCCTGACTTTC CASSISSGANVLTF
TRBJ2-7 TRBV15 NA NA TGTGCCACCAGCAGGGATGTAGGCGCGGGCTACGAGCAGTACTTC CATSRDVGAGYEQYF
TRBJ2-3 TRBV28 TRBD2 NA TGTGCCAGCACCCCTCGACTTAGCGGGAGGGTGAGCACAGATACGCAGTATTTT CASTPRLSGRVSTDTQYF
TRBJ1-5 TRBV24-1 NA few TGTGCCACCAGTGATCCTTCAGGGGCAGGGCAGCCCCAGCATTTT CATSDPSGAGQPQHF
TRBJ1-1 TRBV11-3 TRBD1 many TGTGCCAGCAGCTTAGGCCCGCGACAGGGCGATACTGAAGCTTTCTTT CASSLGPRQGDTEAFF
TRBJ2-7 TRBV7-9 TRBD2 NA TGTGCCAGCAGGGCGGGAGGCGAGCAGTACTTC CASRAGGEQYF
TRBJ2-3 TRBV18 TRBD1 NA TGTGCCAGCTCAATTGACAGGGTTCCAGATACGCAGTATTTT CASSIDRVPDTQYF
TRBJ2-7 TRBV4-3 NA NA TGCGCCAGCAGCCAAGAGCGGGGACAGACTCGACGCTTGTACTTC CASSQERGQTRRLYF
TRBJ1-3 TRBV4-1 NA NA TGCGCCAGCAGCCCCGGACAGAGCTCTGGAAACACCATATATTTT CASSPGQSSGNTIYF